Listed here are 14 T cell receptor beta chains from one sample, sequenced in a study of T-cell reconstitution after alpha-beta-depleted transplantation in children. Preparation of the TCRbeta library was carried out with unique molecular identifiers. From the PCR reads, TCRdb called clonotypes with MiXCR, one entry per CDR3 protein. The sample lists fewer than 550,000 distinct CDR3 sequences; about an eighth were seen once. Here the sequenced sample was PBMCs, mostly from graft donor cells, taken 180 days after TCRalphabeta/CD19-depleted stem cell transplant. The origin of the receptors is a female patient between 2 and 15 years old who had a stem cell transplant for aplastic anemia, so the T cells may come from the graft donor.

This clonotype was seen ten or more times. The V and J genes are TRBV5-1 and TRBJ2-3; 7 bases are shared with TRBD2. V lost 1 base to trimming and J lost 2 bases; unmatched junction nucleotides: 4. This CDR3 region has 15 residues. The germline CDR1 and CDR2 sequences are SGHRS and YFSETQ. The CDR3 region has the DNA TGCGCCAGCAGCTTGCAAGCGGGAACCACAGATACGCAGTATTTT. It yields the protein CASSLQAGTTDTQYF.

The V gene is TRBV20-1, the J gene TRBJ1-3; D is uncertain. V was cut by 0 bases and J by 0 bases, with 9 bases left in between. CDR3 length equals 15 residues. CDR1 and CDR2 (germline): DFQATT, SNEGSKA (reference sequence). This CDR3 is CSARDQITSGNTIYF. CDR3 in DNA: TGCAGTGCTAGAGATCAGATAACCTCTGGAAACACCATATATTTT.

The V gene is TRBV7-2, the J gene TRBJ2-2, with TRBD2 matching 7 bases. The CDR3 extends over 15 amino acids. The germline gives CDR1 SGHTA, CDR2 FQGNSA. The V and J ends lost 3 bases and 5 bases, in that order; junction bases with no gene match: 6. Written as DNA, the CDR3 is TGTGCCAGCAGCTTGGCGGGAGTGGTAACCGGGGAGCTGTTTTTT. Protein: CASSLAGVVTGELFF.

This clonotype was observed many times. This chain joins TRBV20-1 and TRBJ2-7, with TRBD2 as a possible D gene (6 bases). The CDR3 is 13 residues long. V was shortened by 6 bases and J by 3 bases, with 15 bases between the two germline ends. Germline values: CDR1 DFQATT, CDR2 SNEGSKA (reference sequence). CDR3 DNA: TGCAGTGCAGCGGACGGGGGAAGCTACGAGCAGTACTTC. Protein: CSAADGGSYEQYF.

In its sample, this clonotype was seen a few times. The rearrangement joins TRBV5-6 to TRBJ2-6; 9 nucleotides agree with TRBD1. CDR1 is SGHDT and CDR2 is YYEEEE in the germline V gene. There are 19 residues in the CDR3. The junction had 12 bases not matched to a gene; V was cut back by 3 bases and J by 2 bases. The CDR3 sequence is CASSYMLGTGSTGANVLTF. The CDR3 DNA sequence: TGTGCCAGCAGCTATATGTTGGGGACAGGGAGCACTGGGGCCAACGTCCTGACTTTC.

In its sample, this clonotype was seen a few times. The chain has TRBV7-2 and TRBJ2-3; TRBD2 aligns across 10 bases. This CDR3 region has 15 residues. Germline values: CDR1 SGHTA, CDR2 FQGNSA. The trim removed 7 bases at V and 2 bases at J, leaving 6 bases unmatched. The CDR3 reads CASINSGRATDTQYF. CDR3 coding DNA: TGTGCCAGCATAAACAGCGGGAGGGCCACAGATACGCAGTATTTT.

This clonotype was seen a handful of times. The V and J genes are TRBV28 and TRBJ1-6, with a tentative D call TRBD1 (5 bases). V dropped 6 bases and J dropped 16 bases, with 19 bases sitting between them. CDR1 is MDHEN and CDR2 is SYDVKM in the germline V gene. The CDR3 sequence is 13 residues long. As DNA, the CDR3 is TGTGCCAGCAGCACGCTCCGGACAAGCCCGCTCCACTTT. Translating it yields CASSTLRTSPLHF.

This clonotype was detected a few times. The chain employs TRBV12-3 or TRBV12-4 and TRBJ2-3, with 7 positions matching TRBD2. The CDR3 runs to 14 residues. Losses at the gene ends were 4 bases for V and 4 bases for J; bases not matched to a gene: 5. CDR3 region: CASSWSGNPDTQYF. CDR3 sequence (DNA): TGTGCCAGCAGTTGGAGCGGGAACCCAGATACGCAGTATTTT.

This clonotype was counted many times. The gene calls are TRBV3-1 and TRBJ2-1, with TRBD2 matching over 10 bases. With V trimmed by 4 bases and J by 7 bases, 7 bases remained unmatched. CDR3 length: 15 amino acids. The germline CDR1 and CDR2 sequences are LGHDT and YNNKEL (reference sequence). The CDR3 DNA reads TGTGCCAGCAGCCGTCGGCTAGCGGGGGTAAATGAGCAGTTCTTC. This encodes CASSRRLAGVNEQFF.

V is TRBV18 and J is TRBJ1-6; a weak D match, TRBD1 (5 bases). V was cut by 6 bases and J by 7 bases, with 13 bases left in between. CDR1 and CDR2 from the germline V gene are KGHSH and LQKENI. The CDR3 consists of 14 residues. CDR3 sequence (DNA): TGTGCCAGCTCTACCGACCGGGGGAATTCACCCCTCCACTTT. As protein: CASSTDRGNSPLHF. Full variable domain (rest looked up from reference TRBV18 and TRBJ1-6): NAGVMQNPRHLVRRRGQEARLRCSPMKGHSHVYWYRQLPEEGLKFMVYLQKENIIDESGMPKERFSAEFPKEGPSILRIQQVVRGDSAAYFCASSTDRGNSPLHFGNGTRLTVT.

The chain carries TRBV30 and TRBJ1-5; D ambiguous. This CDR3 comprises 13 residues. V was clipped by 3 bases and J by 1 base, with 7 bases between them. Germline CDR1 is GTSNPN and CDR2 is SVGIG (reference sequence). The CDR3 DNA is TGTGCCTGGAGCGCTAACAGCAATCAGCCCCAGCATTTT. It translates to CAWSANSNQPQHF. The variable domain in full, completed from reference TRBV30 and TRBJ1-5, reads SQTIHQWPATLVQPVGSPLSLECTVEGTSNPNLYWYRQAAGRGLQLLFYSVGIGQISSEVPQNLSASRPQDRQFILSSKKLLLSDSGFYLCAWSANSNQPQHFGDGTRLSIL.

The CDR3 loop reads CSVESFVHYNEQFF. Here the CDR3 DNA reads TGCAGCGTTGAATCTTTCGTTCACTACAATGAGCAGTTCTTC. This rearrangement joins TRBV29-1 to TRBJ2-1; D uncertain. CDR3 length: 14 residues. Germline V gives CDR1 SQVTM, CDR2 ANQGSEA. Trimming took off 2 bases at V and 3 bases at J, with 11 bases between the two ends.

The chain employs TRBV4-3 and TRBJ2-1, with 9 bases aligning to TRBD2. CDR1 LGHNA and CDR2 YSLEER come from the germline V gene. V trimming: 1 base; J trimming: 2 bases; junction bases outside the gene matches: 9. The CDR3 covers 18 residues. The CDR3 region has the DNA TGCGCCAGCAGCCAAGTTCGGAGAGCGGGAGGCCCCTACAATGAGCAGTTCTTC. Its translation: CASSQVRRAGGPYNEQFF.

This clonotype was seen a handful of times. This sequence joins TRBV4-2 and TRBJ1-2; perhaps TRBD1 as D (6 bases). V gave up 3 bases and J gave up 6 bases, with 17 bases separating them. Germline lookup yields CDR1 LGHNA and CDR2 YNFKEQ. The CDR3 contains 15 residues. Here the CDR3 reads CASSHPANRDHGYTF. CDR3 coding DNA: TGTGCCAGCAGCCATCCAGCAAACAGGGACCATGGCTACACCTTC.